This T cell receptor beta chain was sequenced for a study of CD8+ T cells in alopecia areata. Study-level findings and limits: Researchers reported that TCR sharing among patients proved less clear than in mice, possibly HLA-linked.

Extracted RNA was reverse transcribed into cDNA, the sequencing template. This table comes from immunoSEQ multiplex PCR, and its TCRdb copy is limited to in-frame clones, with some not included. The sample shows about 190,000 clones, around 56% of them seen only once. Indicated treatment: oral pan-JAK inhibitor, 5-10 mg twice daily. PBMCs served as the source from which CD4+ and CD8+ T cells were sorted. The length of the CDR3 is 15 residues. In germline, CDR1 is GTSNPN, CDR2 SVGIG (reference sequence). V was clipped by 1 base and J by 1 base, with 10 bases between them. Turning to this clone: Its antigen is not identified.

The chain has TRBV30 and TRBJ1-4; D call uncertain. The material sequenced was CD4+ T cells sorted from blood, taken at week 4, from a patient treated with tofacitinib. The sequence derives from a human donor with alopecia areata. The CDR3 nucleotides read TGTGCCTGGAGTGGTGTCGGAATAACTAATGAAAAACTGTTTTTT. Translated, it gives CAWSGVGITNEKLFF.